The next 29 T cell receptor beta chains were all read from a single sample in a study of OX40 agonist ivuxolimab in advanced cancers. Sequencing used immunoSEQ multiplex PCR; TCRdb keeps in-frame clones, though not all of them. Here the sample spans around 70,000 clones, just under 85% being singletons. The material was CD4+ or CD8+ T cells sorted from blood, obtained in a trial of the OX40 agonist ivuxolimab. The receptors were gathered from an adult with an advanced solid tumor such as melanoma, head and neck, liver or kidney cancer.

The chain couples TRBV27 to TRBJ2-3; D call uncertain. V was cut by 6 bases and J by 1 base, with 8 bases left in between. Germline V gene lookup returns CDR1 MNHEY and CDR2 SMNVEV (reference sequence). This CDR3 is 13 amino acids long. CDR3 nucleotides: TGTGCCAGCAGCCTACTCCGCACAGATACGCAGTATTTT. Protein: CASSLLRTDTQYF.

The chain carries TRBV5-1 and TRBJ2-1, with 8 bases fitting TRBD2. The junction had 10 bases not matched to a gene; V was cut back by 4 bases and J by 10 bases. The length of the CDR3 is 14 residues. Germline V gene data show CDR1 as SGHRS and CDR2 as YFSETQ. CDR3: CASSTAQLAAEQFF. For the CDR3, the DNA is TGCGCCAGCAGCACCGCCCAACTAGCGGCGGAGCAGTTCTTC.

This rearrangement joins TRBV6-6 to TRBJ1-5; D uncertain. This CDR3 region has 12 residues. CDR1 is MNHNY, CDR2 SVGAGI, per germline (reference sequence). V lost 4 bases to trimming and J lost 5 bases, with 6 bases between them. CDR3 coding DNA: TGTGCCAGCAGTTCGTCACATCAGCCCCAGCATTTT. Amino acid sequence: CASSSSHQPQHF.

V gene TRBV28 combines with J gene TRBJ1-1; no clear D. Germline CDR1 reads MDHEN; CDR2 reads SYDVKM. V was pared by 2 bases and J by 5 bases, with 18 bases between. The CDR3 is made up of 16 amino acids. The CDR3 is CASSLPQDLVRTEAFF. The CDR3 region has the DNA TGTGCCAGCAGTTTACCCCAAGACCTGGTTCGAACTGAAGCTTTCTTT.

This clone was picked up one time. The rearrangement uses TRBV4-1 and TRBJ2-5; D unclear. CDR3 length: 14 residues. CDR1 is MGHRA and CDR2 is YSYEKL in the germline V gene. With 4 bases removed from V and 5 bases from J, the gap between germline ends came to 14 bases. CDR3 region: CASSPLEGRETQYF. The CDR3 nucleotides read TGCGCCAGCAGCCCCCTCGAAGGGCGGGAGACCCAGTACTTC.

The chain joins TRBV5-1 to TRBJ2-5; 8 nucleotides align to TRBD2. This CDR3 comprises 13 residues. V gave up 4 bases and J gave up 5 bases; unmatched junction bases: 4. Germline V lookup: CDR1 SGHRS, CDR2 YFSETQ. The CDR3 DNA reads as TGCGCCAGCAGCCCGGGGGGGGACGAGACCCAGTACTTC. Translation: CASSPGGDETQYF.

In nucleotides, the CDR3 is TGTGCCAGCAGTACTTATACCTGGGGCTCTGGAAACACCATATATTTT. Translation: CASSTYTWGSGNTIYF. This chain links TRBV28 with TRBJ1-3; D unresolved. Germline V gene data show CDR1 as MDHEN and CDR2 as SYDVKM. The CDR3 covers 16 residues. The germline V and J ends were trimmed by 5 bases and 0 bases, with 14 bases remaining between them. Filled out from reference TRBV28 and TRBJ1-3, the complete variable domain reads DVKVTQSSRYLVKRTGEKVFLECVQDMDHENMFWYRQDPGLGLRLIYFSYDVKMKEKGDIPEGYSVSREKKERFSLILESASTNQTSMYLCASSTYTWGSGNTIYFGEGSWLTVV.

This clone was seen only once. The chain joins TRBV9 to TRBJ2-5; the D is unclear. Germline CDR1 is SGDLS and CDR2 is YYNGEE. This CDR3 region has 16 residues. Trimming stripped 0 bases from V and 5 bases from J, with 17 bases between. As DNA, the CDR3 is TGTGCCAGCAGCGTAGAGCTCCCGGGTTTGGGTGAGACCCAGTACTTC. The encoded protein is CASSVELPGLGETQYF.

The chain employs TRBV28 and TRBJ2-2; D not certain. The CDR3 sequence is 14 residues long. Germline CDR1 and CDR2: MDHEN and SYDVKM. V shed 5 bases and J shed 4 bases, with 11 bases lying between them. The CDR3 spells CASSVGQRTGELFF. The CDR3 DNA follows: TGTGCCAGCAGTGTAGGGCAGCGCACCGGGGAGCTGTTTTTT.

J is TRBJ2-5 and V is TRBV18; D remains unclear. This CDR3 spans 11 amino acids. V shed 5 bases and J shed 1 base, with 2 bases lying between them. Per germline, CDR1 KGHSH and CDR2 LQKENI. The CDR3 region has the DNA TGTGCCAGCTCAACCCAAGAGACCCAGTACTTC. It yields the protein CASSTQETQYF.

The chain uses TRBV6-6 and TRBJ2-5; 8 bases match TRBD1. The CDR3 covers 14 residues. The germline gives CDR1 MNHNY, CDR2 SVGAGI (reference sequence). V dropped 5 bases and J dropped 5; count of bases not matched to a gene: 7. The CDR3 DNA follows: TGTGCCAGCAGTCATAGGACAGGGAGGGAGACCCAGTACTTC. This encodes CASSHRTGRETQYF.

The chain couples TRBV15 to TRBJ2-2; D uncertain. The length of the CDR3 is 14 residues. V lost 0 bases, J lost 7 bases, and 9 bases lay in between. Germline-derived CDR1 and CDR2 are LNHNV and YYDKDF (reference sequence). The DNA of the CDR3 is TGTGCCACCAGCAGAGAAGTAGGCTTCGGGGAGCTGTTTTTT. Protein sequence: CATSREVGFGELFF.

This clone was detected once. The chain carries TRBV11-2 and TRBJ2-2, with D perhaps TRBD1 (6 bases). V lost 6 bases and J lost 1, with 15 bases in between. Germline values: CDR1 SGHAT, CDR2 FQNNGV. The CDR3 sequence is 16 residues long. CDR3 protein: CASRESRGGNTGELFF. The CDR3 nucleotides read TGTGCCAGCAGGGAATCCAGAGGGGGGAACACCGGGGAGCTGTTTTTT.

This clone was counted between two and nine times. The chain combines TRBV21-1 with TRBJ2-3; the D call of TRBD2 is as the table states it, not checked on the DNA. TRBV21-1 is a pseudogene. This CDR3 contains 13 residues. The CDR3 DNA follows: TGTGCCAGCAGCACCGGGGGTACAGATACGCAGTATTTT. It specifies CASSTGGTDTQYF.

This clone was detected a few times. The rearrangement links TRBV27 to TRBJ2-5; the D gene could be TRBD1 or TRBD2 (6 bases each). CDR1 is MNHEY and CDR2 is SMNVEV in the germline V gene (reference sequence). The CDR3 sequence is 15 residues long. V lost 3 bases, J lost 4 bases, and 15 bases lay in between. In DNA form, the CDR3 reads TGTGCCAGCAGTTTTGAGGGGGGAGGAGGAGAGACCCAGTACTTC. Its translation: CASSFEGGGGETQYF.

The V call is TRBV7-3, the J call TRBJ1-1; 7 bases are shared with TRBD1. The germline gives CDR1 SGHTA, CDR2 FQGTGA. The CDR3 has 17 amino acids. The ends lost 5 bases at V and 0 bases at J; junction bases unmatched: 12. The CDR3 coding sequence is TGTGCCAGCAGCCCAACGCCTTCCGGGACAGTGAACACTGAAGCTTTCTTT. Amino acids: CASSPTPSGTVNTEAFF.

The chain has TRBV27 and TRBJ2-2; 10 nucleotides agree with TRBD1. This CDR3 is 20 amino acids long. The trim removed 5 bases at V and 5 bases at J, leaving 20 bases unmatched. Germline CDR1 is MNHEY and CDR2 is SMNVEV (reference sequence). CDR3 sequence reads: CASSPMTTGGASSFTGELFF. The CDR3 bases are TGTGCCAGCAGTCCAATGACGACAGGGGGCGCATCGTCCTTTACCGGGGAGCTGTTTTTT.

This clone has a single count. CDR3 sequence reads: CASEDGTSGGSSYNEQFF. The CDR3 coding sequence is TGTGCCAGCGAGGACGGGACTAGCGGGGGTTCCTCCTACAATGAGCAGTTCTTC. The J gene is TRBJ2-1, the V gene TRBV27, with 14 bases identical to TRBD2. Germline CDR1 reads MNHEY; CDR2 reads SMNVEV (reference sequence). Trimming cost V 8 bases and J 0 bases; bases outside gene matches: 9. The CDR3 is 18 amino acids.

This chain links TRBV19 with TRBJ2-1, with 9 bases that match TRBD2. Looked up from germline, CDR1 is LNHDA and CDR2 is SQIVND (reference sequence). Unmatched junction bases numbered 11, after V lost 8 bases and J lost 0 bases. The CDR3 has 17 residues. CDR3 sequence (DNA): TGTGCCAGTGGGCTAGCGGGGTTTCTTAGCTCCTACAATGAGCAGTTCTTC. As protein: CASGLAGFLSSYNEQFF.

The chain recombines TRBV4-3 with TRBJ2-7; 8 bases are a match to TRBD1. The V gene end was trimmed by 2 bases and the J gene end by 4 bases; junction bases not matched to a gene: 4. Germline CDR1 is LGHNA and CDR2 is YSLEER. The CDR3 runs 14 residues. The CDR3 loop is CASSQFRGLYEQYF. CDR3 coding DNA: TGCGCCAGCAGCCAATTCAGGGGGCTATACGAGCAGTACTTC.

CDR3 amino acids: CASSGRGYVGGNTIYF. CDR3 sequence (DNA): TGTGCCAGCAGCGGGCGAGGGTATGTGGGAGGAAACACCATATATTTT. The rearrangement joins TRBV2 to TRBJ1-3; no definite D call. Trimming removed 6 bases at V and 4 bases at J, with 19 bases between. CDR1 is SNHLY and CDR2 is FYNNEI in the germline V gene. There are 16 residues in the CDR3. Full variable domain (rest looked up from reference TRBV2 and TRBJ1-3): EPEVTQTPSHQVTQMGQEVILRCVPISNHLYFYWYRQILGQKVEFLVSFYNNEISEKSEIFDDQFSVERPDGSNFTLKIRSTKLEDSAMYFCASSGRGYVGGNTIYFGEGSWLTVV.

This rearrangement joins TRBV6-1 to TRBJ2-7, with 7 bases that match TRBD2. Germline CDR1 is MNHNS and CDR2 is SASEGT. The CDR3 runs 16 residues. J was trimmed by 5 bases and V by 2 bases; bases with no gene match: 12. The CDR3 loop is CASSETSAGRWDEQYV. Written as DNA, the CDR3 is TGTGCCAGCAGTGAAACGTCAGCCGGGAGGTGGGACGAGCAGTACGTC.

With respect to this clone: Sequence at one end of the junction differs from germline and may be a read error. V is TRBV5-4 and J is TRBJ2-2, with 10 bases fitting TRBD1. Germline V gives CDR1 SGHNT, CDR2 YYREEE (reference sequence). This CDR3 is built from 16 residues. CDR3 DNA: TGTGCCAGCAGCCGCGACAGGGGGCTGAACACCGGGAAGCTGTTTTTT. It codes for CASSRDRGLNTGKLFF.

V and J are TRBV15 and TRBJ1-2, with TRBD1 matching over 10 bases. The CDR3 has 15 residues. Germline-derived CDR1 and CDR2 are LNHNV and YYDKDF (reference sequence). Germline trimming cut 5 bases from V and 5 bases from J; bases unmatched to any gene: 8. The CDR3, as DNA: TGTGCCACCAGCCGTCGGGACAGGGGATCTTATGGCTACACCTTC. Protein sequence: CATSRRDRGSYGYTF.

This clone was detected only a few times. The CDR3 loop reads CASSVGTGTYEQYV. The CDR3 region has the DNA TGTGCCAGCTCAGTTGGGACGGGGACCTACGAGCAGTACGTC. The V gene is TRBV18, the J gene TRBJ2-7; D may correspond to TRBD1 or TRBD2 (5 bases each). This CDR3 comprises 14 residues. V was pared by 5 bases and J by 2 bases, with 13 bases between. Germline V gene lookup returns CDR1 KGHSH and CDR2 LQKENI.

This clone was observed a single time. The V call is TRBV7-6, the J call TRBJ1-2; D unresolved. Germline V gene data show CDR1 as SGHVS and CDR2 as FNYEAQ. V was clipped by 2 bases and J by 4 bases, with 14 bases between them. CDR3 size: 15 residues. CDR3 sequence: CASSLFGAESYGYTF. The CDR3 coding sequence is TGTGCCAGCAGCTTATTCGGCGCGGAATCCTATGGCTACACCTTC.

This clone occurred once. CDR3 bases: TGTGCCAGCAGCTTGGGAGGGGGGGACGAGCAGTACGTC. Its translation: CASSLGGGDEQYV. This rearrangement joins TRBV5-5 to TRBJ2-7, with D maybe TRBD2 (7 bases). CDR3 length: 13 residues. Deletions cut 0 bases from V and 5 bases from J, with 9 bases between. The germline gives CDR1 SGHKS, CDR2 YYEKEE (reference sequence).

The CDR3 loop reads CASSTRARSSYNEQFF. In DNA form, the CDR3 reads TGTGCCAGCAGTACGCGGGCCAGGAGCTCCTACAATGAGCAGTTCTTC. The chain links TRBV25-1 to TRBJ2-1, with a possible D match to TRBD2 (5 bases). V lost 5 bases and J lost 0, with 14 bases in between. The CDR3 spans 16 residues. Germline-derived CDR1 and CDR2 are MGHDK and SYGVNS. Supplemented by reference TRBV25-1 and TRBJ2-1, the full variable domain reads EADIYQTPRYLVIGTGKKITLECSQTMGHDKMYWYQQDPGMELHLIHYSYGVNSTEKGDLSSESTVSRIRTEHFPLTLESARPSHTSQYLCASSTRARSSYNEQFFGPGTRLTVL.

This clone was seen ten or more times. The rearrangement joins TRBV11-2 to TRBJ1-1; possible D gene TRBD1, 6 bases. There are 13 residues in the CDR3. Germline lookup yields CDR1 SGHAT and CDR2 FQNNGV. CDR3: CGAEGGVGTEAFF. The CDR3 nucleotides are TGTGGCGCGGAGGGGGGCGTGGGGACTGAAGCTTTCTTT.